These T cell receptor beta chains were read from a single sample in a study of T-cell memory formation after mild COVID-19. TCRdb used MiXCR to reprocess the 5' RACE reads, holding one entry per CDR3 protein. The table has around 80,000 distinct CDR3 sequences, approximately 15% seen once; the top ten hold roughly 30%. Sequencing was performed on PBMCs or a T cell subset sorted from them (not recorded which). These receptors originate from an adult woman who had mild COVID-19 (a few samples of this study predate the infection). Cell type and time point are not known. The CDR3 runs from the conserved cysteine through the conserved F or W. Fields, in order: V gene, clone size, D gene, J gene, CDR3 protein. The D gene is left open where the match is weak. Only part of the rows carry a size: once, few, many, or a class if the clone is expanded.

V: TRBV13; size: few; D: TRBD2; J: TRBJ2-1; CDR3: CASSLERDHNEQFF
V: TRBV27; size: few; D: TRBD2; J: TRBJ2-7; CDR3: CASSLGGSGYEQYF
V: TRBV5-1; size: few; D: TRBD2; J: TRBJ2-5; CDR3: CASSFKRGVGETQYF
V: TRBV7-2; size: few; D: .; J: TRBJ2-7; CDR3: CASSSRVHGSEQYF
V: TRBV3-1; size: few; D: .; J: TRBJ2-6; CDR3: CASSQDSESSGANVLTF
V: TRBV3-1; size: few; D: .; J: TRBJ2-7; CDR3: CASSQELSDEQYF
V: TRBV7-9; size: few; D: .; J: TRBJ2-5; CDR3: CASSFEQFQETQYF
V: TRBV4-3; size: many; D: .; J: TRBJ2-5; CDR3: CASSQDGQETQYF
V: TRBV27; size: .; D: .; J: TRBJ2-5; CDR3: CASSPGIGIEETQYF
V: TRBV29-1; size: many; D: .; J: TRBJ2-3; CDR3: CSVDAWQFETDTQYF
V: TRBV7-8; size: few; D: .; J: TRBJ2-5; CDR3: CASREVGETQYF
V: TRBV11-2; size: few; D: .; J: TRBJ1-2; CDR3: CASSLGAARNYGYTF
V: TRBV10-2; size: .; D: .; J: TRBJ2-1; CDR3: CASSYRDPTINEQFF
V: TRBV9; size: few; D: .; J: TRBJ2-3; CDR3: CASSVRLGTSSTDTQYF
V: TRBV19; size: .; D: .; J: TRBJ2-7; CDR3: CASSIDRGHEQYF
V: TRBV4-2; size: .; D: TRBD2; J: TRBJ2-7; CDR3: CASSQALSGAGAYEQYF
V: TRBV12-3/TRBV12-4; size: .; D: .; J: TRBJ2-7; CDR3: CASRPGSSYEQYF
V: TRBV4-1; size: .; D: .; J: TRBJ1-5; CDR3: CASSQQYNSNQPQHF
V: TRBV23-1; size: .; D: TRBD1; J: TRBJ2-1; CDR3: CASSPPRDRGYNEQFF
V: TRBV11-2; size: few; D: .; J: TRBJ2-3; CDR3: CASSLMFGSEDTQYF
V: TRBV19; size: few; D: .; J: TRBJ1-4; CDR3: CASSLLPAIGEKLFF
V: TRBV6-5; size: few; D: .; J: TRBJ2-1; CDR3: CASSYSSSSYNEQFF
V: TRBV10-3; size: .; D: TRBD2; J: TRBJ2-7; CDR3: CAIRITSGSEQYF
V: TRBV7-9; size: .; D: .; J: TRBJ2-7; CDR3: CASSSPGHSQGEQYF
V: TRBV20-1; size: .; D: TRBD1; J: TRBJ2-7; CDR3: CSARDPRQGREQYF
V: TRBV12-5; size: .; D: .; J: TRBJ2-1; CDR3: CASGLAYNEQFF
V: TRBV27; size: few; D: .; J: TRBJ2-7; CDR3: CASSYKGSYEQYF
V: TRBV7-9; size: many; D: .; J: TRBJ2-7; CDR3: CASTPAGVDGSYEQYF
V: TRBV12-3/TRBV12-4; size: .; D: .; J: TRBJ2-7; CDR3: CASSKDTYEQYF
V: TRBV4-1; size: few; D: .; J: TRBJ2-3; CDR3: CASSQAGGSPVTQYF
V: TRBV29-1; size: .; D: .; J: TRBJ2-1; CDR3: CSVEELGEGEQFF
V: TRBV5-6; size: .; D: .; J: TRBJ1-5; CDR3: CASTLGGSNQPQHF
V: TRBV27; size: few; D: .; J: TRBJ2-3; CDR3: CASSLTGAHTDTQYF
V: TRBV6-6; size: few; D: TRBD2; J: TRBJ2-7; CDR3: CASSQYPGLAGVAEQYF
V: TRBV29-1; size: few; D: .; J: TRBJ2-7; CDR3: CSVAGLGTYEQYF
V: TRBV5-5; size: many; D: .; J: TRBJ2-3; CDR3: CASSLSLAVDTQYF
V: TRBV7-3; size: few; D: .; J: TRBJ2-3; CDR3: CASSLIGGVTDTQYF
V: TRBV7-6; size: .; D: TRBD1; J: TRBJ2-7; CDR3: CASSLGTGYEQYF
V: TRBV5-1; size: once; D: .; J: TRBJ2-3; CDR3: CASSSTGSLSTDTQYF
V: TRBV29-1; size: .; D: .; J: TRBJ2-7; CDR3: CSVAGTPTYEQYF
V: TRBV13; size: few; D: .; J: TRBJ2-3; CDR3: CASSPQVTQYF
V: TRBV30; size: few; D: .; J: TRBJ2-7; CDR3: CAWSGGHYYEQYF
V: TRBV7-9; size: .; D: TRBD2; J: TRBJ2-5; CDR3: CASSHVLAGSQETQYF
V: TRBV20-1; size: once; D: TRBD2; J: TRBJ2-5; CDR3: CSADRLAGGPSETKFF
V: TRBV5-6; size: .; D: TRBD1; J: TRBJ2-7; CDR3: CASSTTGTGGEEQYF
V: TRBV20-1; size: .; D: .; J: TRBJ2-7; CDR3: CSAARAGWDSYEQYF
V: TRBV7-8; size: many; D: .; J: TRBJ2-3; CDR3: CASSSGLTRGTDTQYF
V: TRBV5-1; size: few; D: .; J: TRBJ2-7; CDR3: CASSSRQDPSGQYF
V: TRBV7-9; size: .; D: TRBD2; J: TRBJ2-7; CDR3: CASSFFLAGGQDIYEQYF